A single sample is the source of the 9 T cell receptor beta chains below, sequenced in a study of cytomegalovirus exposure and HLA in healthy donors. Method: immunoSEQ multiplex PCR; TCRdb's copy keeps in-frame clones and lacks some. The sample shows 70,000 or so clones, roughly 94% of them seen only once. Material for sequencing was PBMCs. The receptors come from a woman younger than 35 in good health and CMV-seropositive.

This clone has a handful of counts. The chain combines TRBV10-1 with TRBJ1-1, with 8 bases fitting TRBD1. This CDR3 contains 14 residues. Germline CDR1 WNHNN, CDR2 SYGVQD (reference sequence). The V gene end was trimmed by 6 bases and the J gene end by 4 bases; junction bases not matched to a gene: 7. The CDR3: CASSLGTGGTEAFF. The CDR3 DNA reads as TGCGCCAGCAGCCTCGGGACAGGCGGCACTGAAGCTTTCTTT.

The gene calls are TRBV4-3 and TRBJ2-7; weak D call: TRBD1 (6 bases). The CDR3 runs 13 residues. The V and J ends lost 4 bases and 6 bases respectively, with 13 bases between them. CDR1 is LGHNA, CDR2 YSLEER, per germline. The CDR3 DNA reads TGCGCCAGCAGCCCAGGGGTGGGGACCGAGCAGTACTTC. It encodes CASSPGVGTEQYF.

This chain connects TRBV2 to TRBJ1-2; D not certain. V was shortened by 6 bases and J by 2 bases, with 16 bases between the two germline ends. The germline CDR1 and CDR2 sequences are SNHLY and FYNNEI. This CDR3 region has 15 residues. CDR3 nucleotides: TGTGCCAGCAGCCCGGACCGAGGGTTGAACTATGGCTACACCTTC. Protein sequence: CASSPDRGLNYGYTF.

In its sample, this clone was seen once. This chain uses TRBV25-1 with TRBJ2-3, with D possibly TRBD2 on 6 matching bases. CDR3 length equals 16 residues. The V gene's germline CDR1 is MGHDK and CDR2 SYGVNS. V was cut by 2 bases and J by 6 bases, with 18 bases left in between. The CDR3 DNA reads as TGTGCCAGCAGTGAAGAGACTAGGGCCCTCCAGGATACGCAGTATTTT. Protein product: CASSEETRALQDTQYF.

CDR3 DNA: TGTGCCAGTAGTATAAGGACAGCTGATAATGAAAAACTGTTTTTT. Its protein is CASSIRTADNEKLFF. The chain employs TRBV19 and TRBJ1-4, with a tentative D call TRBD1 (6 bases). V lost 2 bases, J lost 4 bases, and 11 bases lay in between. This CDR3 is 15 amino acids long. CDR1 and CDR2 from the germline V gene are LNHDA and SQIVND (reference sequence).

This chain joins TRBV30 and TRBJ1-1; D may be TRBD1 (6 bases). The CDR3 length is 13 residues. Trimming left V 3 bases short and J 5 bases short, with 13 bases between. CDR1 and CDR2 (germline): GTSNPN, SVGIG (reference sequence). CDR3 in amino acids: CAWRRGFGTEAFF. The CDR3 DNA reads TGTGCCTGGAGGAGGGGGTTTGGGACTGAAGCTTTCTTT.

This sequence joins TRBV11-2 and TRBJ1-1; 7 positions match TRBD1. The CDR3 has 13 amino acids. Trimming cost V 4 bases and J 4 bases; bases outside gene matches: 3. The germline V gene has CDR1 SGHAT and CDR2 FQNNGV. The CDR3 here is CASSSNRGTEAFF. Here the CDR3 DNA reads TGTGCCAGCAGCTCCAACAGGGGCACTGAAGCTTTCTTT. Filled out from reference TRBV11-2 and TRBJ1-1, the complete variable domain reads EAGVAQSPRYKIIEKRQSVAFWCNPISGHATLYWYQQILGQGPKLLIQFQNNGVVDDSQLPKDRFSAERLKGVDSTLKIQPAKLEDSAVYLCASSSNRGTEAFFGQGTRLTVV.

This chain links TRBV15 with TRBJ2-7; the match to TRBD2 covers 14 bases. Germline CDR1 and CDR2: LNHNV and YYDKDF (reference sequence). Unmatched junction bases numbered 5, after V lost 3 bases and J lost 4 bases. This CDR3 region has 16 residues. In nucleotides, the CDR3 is TGTGCCACCAGCAGGGGACTAGCGGGAGTAGGATACGAGCAGTACTTC. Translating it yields CATSRGLAGVGYEQYF.

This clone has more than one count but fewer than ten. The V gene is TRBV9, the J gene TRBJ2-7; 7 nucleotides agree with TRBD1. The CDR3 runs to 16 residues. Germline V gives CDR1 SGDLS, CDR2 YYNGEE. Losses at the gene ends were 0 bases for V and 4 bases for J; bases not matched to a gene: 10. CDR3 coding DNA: TGTGCCAGCAGCGTAGCCCCTTTTGGGACAGTATACGAGCAGTACTTC. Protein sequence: CASSVAPFGTVYEQYF.